These T cell receptor beta chains were read from a single sample in a study of blood T cell repertoires in COVID-19. Libraries were prepared by immunoSEQ multiplex PCR; TCRdb keeps only in-frame clonotypes and omits some of them. This sample has around 250,000 clones; roughly 90% occur once, and the top ten carry 2% to 2.5%. Sample: peripheral blood. The receptors originated from a woman aged 55-69 years with COVID-19, enrolled during active disease. Both conserved end residues are trimmed from each CDR3. The D gene is left open where the match is weak.

v_gene	d_gene	j_gene	CDR3aa
TRBV6-5	NA	TRBJ1-2	ASSSGYGYT
TRBV14	NA	TRBJ1-1	ASSQDRAMNTEAF
TRBV7-2	NA	TRBJ1-1	ASSFNRLNTEAF
TRBV7-2	NA	TRBJ2-2	ASSLGQGISNTGELF
TRBV6-6	TRBD1	TRBJ1-1	ASSGIGQGKDTEAF
TRBV5-4	TRBD1	TRBJ2-1	ASRVDRGQYNEQF
TRBV4-2	NA	TRBJ2-7	ASSQETVSYEQY
TRBV7-7	NA	TRBJ2-5	ASSPQGNPGETQY
TRBV5-1	NA	TRBJ1-2	ASQYTAGLDYGYT
TRBV10-3	NA	TRBJ2-7	AIRTRLALGEQY
TRBV4-3	TRBD1	TRBJ1-2	ASSHGTGGSRGYT
TRBV5-1	TRBD2	TRBJ2-1	ASSLDLAGNYNEQF
TRBV18	TRBD1	TRBJ2-7	ASSPSDRAQQY
TRBV3-1/TRBV3-2	TRBD1	TRBJ1-4	ASSQDQGQGDQKLF
TRBV7-2	TRBD1	TRBJ2-2	ASSLAGTGYTGELF
TRBV30	NA	TRBJ1-6	AMQGIYNSPLH
TRBV6-2/TRBV6-3	TRBD1	TRBJ1-5	ASSYSPGGASNQPQH
TRBV19	TRBD1	TRBJ1-5	ASSIGGWGQGRDNQPQH
TRBV9	TRBD1	TRBJ1-2	ASSLQGNYGYT
TRBV2	NA	TRBJ1-4	ASSRGLDGEKLF
TRBV18	TRBD1	TRBJ2-7	ASSPTPGQKSYEQY
TRBV6-2/TRBV6-3	NA	TRBJ2-5	ASSFFEGLQETQY
TRBV9	NA	TRBJ1-1	ASSPIEAF
TRBV5-1	NA	TRBJ1-1	ASSRLSRNTEAF
TRBV19	NA	TRBJ2-1	ASRSQASSYNEQF
TRBV2	TRBD1	TRBJ2-2	ASTSRDRVSGELF
TRBV29-1	NA	TRBJ1-1	SGVRGNTEAF
TRBV7-2	NA	TRBJ1-6	ASSWGGGDNSPLH
TRBV6-1	NA	TRBJ1-2	ASSATGSEINYGYT
TRBV19	NA	TRBJ1-3	ASSRGPASGNTIY
TRBV18	TRBD2	TRBJ2-7	ASSPPAKRGGTYEQY
TRBV5-1	NA	TRBJ1-3	ASSLGGGGSAGNTIY
TRBV6-5	NA	TRBJ1-1	ASSTIQVNTEAF
TRBV3-1/TRBV3-2	TRBD1	TRBJ1-2	ASSQNSGGASNGYT
TRBV4-2	NA	TRBJ1-1	ASSQGEGMRTEAF
TRBV19	TRBD1	TRBJ1-4	ASKTGGYEKLF
TRBV19	NA	TRBJ1-5	ASSNYVNQPQH
TRBV3-1/TRBV3-2	NA	TRBJ2-7	ASSQITAAEQY
TRBV19	TRBD2	TRBJ2-1	ASSIELAGAYNEQF
TRBV5-1	NA	TRBJ1-2	ASSPSSLQGGYT
TRBV3-1/TRBV3-2	TRBD2	TRBJ2-5	ASSPRQTSASQY
TRBV27	TRBD1	TRBJ1-6	ASSPTGGGSYNSPLH
TRBV6-5	TRBD1	TRBJ1-6	ASSYRGRSNSPLH
TRBV5-8	NA	TRBJ2-5	ASSGAGRSQETQY
TRBV19	TRBD1	TRBJ1-5	ASRPSPGQGAGPNQPQH
TRBV18	TRBD1	TRBJ1-1	ASSLRTGVNTEAF
TRBV15	TRBD2	TRBJ2-1	ATDPSGEYNEQF
TRBV5-1	NA	TRBJ2-5	ASSLHRTDQETQY
TRBV4-3	TRBD1	TRBJ1-5	ASSSRQGAQPQH
TRBV19	TRBD2	TRBJ2-3	ASSMGLVNTQY
TRBV3-1/TRBV3-2	NA	TRBJ2-3	ASSPSGTLTGDTQY
TRBV2	NA	TRBJ2-7	ASRGRREFSYEQY